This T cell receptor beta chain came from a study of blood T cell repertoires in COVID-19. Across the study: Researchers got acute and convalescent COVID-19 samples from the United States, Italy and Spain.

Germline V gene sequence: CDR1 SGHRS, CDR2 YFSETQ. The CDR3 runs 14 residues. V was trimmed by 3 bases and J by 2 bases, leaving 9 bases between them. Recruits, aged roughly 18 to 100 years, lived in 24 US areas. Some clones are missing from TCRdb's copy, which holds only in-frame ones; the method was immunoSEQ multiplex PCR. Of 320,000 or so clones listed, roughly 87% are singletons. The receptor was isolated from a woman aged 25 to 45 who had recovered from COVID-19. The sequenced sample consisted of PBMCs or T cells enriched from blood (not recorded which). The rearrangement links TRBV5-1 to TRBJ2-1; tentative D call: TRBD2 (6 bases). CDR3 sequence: CASSSGLAYNEQFF. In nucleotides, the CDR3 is TGCGCCAGCAGCTCGGGACTGGCCTACAATGAGCAGTTCTTC.